This TCR beta chain appears in the sequencing data of a study of Graves' ophthalmopathy and Graves' hyperthyroidism. Study context: At initial diagnosis, peripheral blood was obtained, and this preceded any treatment. General study findings and limits: Clonotypes were expanded in thyroid at above 0.001 frequency, and most also appeared in blood.

The TCR beta CDR3 regions underwent amplification from RNA transcripts. RT-PCR in the first round used HTBI primers; a second-round multiplex PCR followed. TCRdb re-called the multiplex PCR reads through MiXCR, storing one row per CDR3 protein. The table records almost 400,000 distinct CDR3 sequences, about a sixth of them present only once. The CDR3 length is 14 residues. The V gene end was trimmed by 7 bases and the J gene end by 3 bases; junction bases not matched to a gene: 7. Germline V gives CDR1 ENHRY, CDR2 SYGVKD. This clonotype was counted at least ten times. Its antigen is currently unknown. Pregnancy or lactation, uncontrolled infections and other autoimmune diseases were grounds for excluding patients. The source of the PBMCs was over 8.5 ml of fresh peripheral blood.

The TCR was taken from a woman between 18 and 29 years old with Graves' ophthalmopathy. The rearrangement links TRBV10-3 to TRBJ2-7, with 9 bases that match TRBD1. Sequencing used peripheral blood. CDR3 coding DNA: TGTGCCATCACCCCGGGACAGGGAGGCTACGAGCAGTACTTC. Translation: CAITPGQGGYEQYF.